This T cell receptor beta chain was obtained from a study of tumor and adjacent non-tumor tissue in lung cancer. RNA was extracted from bulk tissue without any cell sorting. The normal lung tissue was taken more than 3 cm from the tumor edge. The length of the CDR3 is 14 residues. V was pared by 3 bases and J by 4 bases, with 13 bases between. The germline V gene encodes CDR1 GTSNPN and CDR2 SVGIG (reference sequence). Three rounds of nested PCR, following a modified ARM-PCR protocol, produced the TCRbeta library. TCRdb reprocessed the multiplex PCR reads via MiXCR and lists one record per CDR3 protein. The table lists more than 55,000 distinct CDR3 sequences, roughly three quarters of them singletons, with over 35% in the top ten.

The sample comprised distant non-tumor lung tissue. The chain has TRBV30 and TRBJ1-5; D is perhaps TRBD1 (6 bases). This clonotype originated in a man in his sixties with non-small cell lung cancer. CDR3 sequence: CAWSARDKNQPQHF. CDR3 sequence (DNA): TGTGCCTGGAGCGCCCGGGACAAAAATCAGCCCCAGCATTTT.